Listed here are 23 T cell receptor beta chains from one sample, sequenced in a study of regulatory T cells in long-lasting Graves disease. Indicated time point: newly diagnosed GD, antithyroid drugs for less than 3 months. The TCR library used RNA extracted from PBMCs. The TCR beta library used iRepertoire HTBI primers with Arm-PCR amplification of CDR3. MiXCR, applied by TCRdb to the multiplex PCR reads, yields one record per CDR3 protein. The sample yields a few hundred thousand distinct CDR3 sequences, around 21% seen once. Specimen: peripheral blood mononuclear cells (PBMCs), collected at new diagnosis, from a patient treated with antithyroid drugs. The receptors were gathered from a female donor with Graves disease.

Notes on this clonotype: With a far larger clone one base away, a read error is the likely cause. The rearrangement links TRBV6-2 or TRBV6-3 to TRBJ2-7, with D tentatively TRBD1 (6 bases). Trimming stripped 4 bases from V and 7 bases from J, with 26 bases between. The CDR3 loop spans 17 amino acids. Germline V gene sequence: CDR1 MNHEY, CDR2 SVGEGT. DNA for the CDR3: TGTGCCAGCAGTTCGGGCGCTAGCCCAGGGGCCTACAATGAGCAGTACTTC. Amino acids: CASSSGASPGAYNEQYF.

This clonotype was seen at least ten times. The V and J genes are TRBV30 and TRBJ1-1; no clear D gene. The CDR3 loop spans 16 amino acids. The germline V gene encodes CDR1 GTSNPN and CDR2 SVGIG (reference sequence). The germline V and J ends were trimmed by 0 bases and 5 bases, with 19 bases remaining between them. The CDR3 here is CAWSVPRPRKDTEAFF. DNA for the CDR3: TGTGCCTGGAGTGTCCCCCGGCCCAGGAAGGATACTGAAGCTTTCTTT.

This clonotype appeared a few times. The chain links TRBV6-1 to TRBJ1-1; D perhaps matches TRBD1 (6 bases). Trimming took off 6 bases at V and 7 bases at J, with 18 bases between the two ends. Looked up from germline, CDR1 is MNHNS and CDR2 is SASEGT. The CDR3 is made up of 14 amino acids. CDR3 nucleotides: TGTGCCAGCAGCCCACGAACAGGGCAGATTGAAGCTTTCTTT. This encodes CASSPRTGQIEAFF.

This clonotype was found once. The genes are TRBV6-1 and TRBJ1-3; the D is unclear. V shed 6 bases and J shed 1 base, with 1 base lying between them. CDR1 and CDR2 from the germline V gene are MNHNS and SASEGT. The CDR3 extends over 11 amino acids. CDR3 loop: CASRSGNTIYF. The DNA of the CDR3 is TGTGCCAGCAGATCTGGAAACACCATATATTTT.

In this sample, this clonotype turned up many times. The chain uses TRBV5-4 and TRBJ2-1; 8 bases align to TRBD2. The CDR3 has 14 residues. Germline-derived CDR1 and CDR2 are SGHNT and YYREEE (reference sequence). V shed 9 bases and J 8 bases; nucleotides not matched to a gene: 13. This CDR3 reads CATTNRGGQDEQFF. The CDR3, as DNA: TGTGCCACCACAAACCGGGGGGGGCAGGATGAGCAGTTCTTC.

Comment on this clonotype: A far bigger clonotype differs at one base, so this is likely a read error. The V call is TRBV7-3, the J call TRBJ1-5; TRBD1 matches at 7 bases. CDR1 and CDR2 (germline): SGHTA, FQGTGA. The CDR3 has 14 residues. The CDR3 protein is CVSREYRGNQPQHF. CDR3 DNA: TGTGTCAGCAGGGAGTACAGGGGTAATCAGCCCCAGCATTTT. The whole variable domain, remainder taken from reference TRBV7-3 and TRBJ1-5, is GAGVSQTPSNKVTEKGKYVELRCDPISGHTALYWYRQSLGQGPEFLIYFQGTGAADDSGLPNDRFFAVRPEGSVSTLKIQRTERGDSAVYLCVSREYRGNQPQHFGDGTRLSIL.

Worth noting for this clonotype: A much larger clone differs by one base, so this may be a read error. This chain links TRBV6-5 with TRBJ2-7, with TRBD1 as a possible D gene (6 bases). V lost 0 bases to trimming and J lost 7 bases, with 13 bases between them. Germline CDR1 MNHEY, CDR2 SVGAGI. The CDR3 length is 14 residues. CDR3 DNA: TGTGCCAGCAGTTACTCGAACAGGGTCAATGAGCAGTACTTC. This codes for CASSYSNRVNEQYF.

This clonotype was found many times. The rearrangement joins TRBV11-2 to TRBJ1-2; D unresolved. The CDR3 has 16 residues. Germline V gives CDR1 SGHAT, CDR2 FQNNGV. Trimming took off 5 bases at V and 5 bases at J, with 21 bases between the two ends. CDR3 bases: TGTGCCAGCAGCCGAATAGAGGTGGGCCTTCTTTATGGCTACACCTTC. Residues: CASSRIEVGLLYGYTF.

This clonotype was seen at least ten times. CDR3 in amino acids: CASSQGPSSYNEQFF. The CDR3, as DNA: TGTGCCAGCAGCCAAGGACCGAGCTCCTACAATGAGCAGTTCTTC. This chain joins TRBV7-6 and TRBJ2-1; D not resolved. The CDR3 has 15 amino acids. The germline V gene has CDR1 SGHVS and CDR2 FNYEAQ. Trimming took off 5 bases at V and 0 bases at J, with 11 bases between the two ends.

This clonotype was counted between two and nine times. A far larger clone is a single base away, which makes a read error likely. J is TRBJ2-2 and V is TRBV12-3 or TRBV12-4; D is uncertain. CDR3 size: 12 residues. V was cut by 6 bases and J by 6 bases, with 8 bases left in between. The CDR3: CASSLKAGELFF. The CDR3 DNA sequence: TGTGCCAGCAGCTTGAAGGCCGGGGAGCTGTTTTTT.

This clonotype has just a few counts. This sequence joins TRBV6-1 and TRBJ2-4; maybe TRBD2 (6 bases). Germline CDR1 MNHNS, CDR2 SASEGT. The CDR3 has 15 residues. The V end lost 8 bases, the J end lost 7 bases, and 21 bases lay between the germline ends. The CDR3 here is CASCVAGDGRNIQYF. The CDR3 coding sequence is TGTGCCAGCTGCGTGGCCGGAGATGGGAGGAACATTCAGTACTTC.

This clonotype was counted ten times or more. The V gene is TRBV2, the J gene TRBJ1-4; maybe TRBD1 (6 bases). V was shortened by 5 bases and J by 4 bases, with 11 bases between the two germline ends. Germline CDR1 reads SNHLY; CDR2 reads FYNNEI. There are 14 residues in the CDR3. The CDR3 DNA is TGTGCCAGCAGTTCAACAGGGAATAATGAAAAACTGTTTTTT. Protein sequence: CASSSTGNNEKLFF.

The chain employs TRBV3-1 and TRBJ2-1; D uncertain. This CDR3 comprises 14 residues. Deletions cut 3 bases from V and 7 bases from J, with 13 bases between. Germline CDR1 is LGHDT and CDR2 is YNNKEL (reference sequence). This chain's CDR3 is CASSQLEAQNEQFF. Here the CDR3 DNA reads TGTGCCAGCAGCCAGCTAGAAGCCCAAAATGAGCAGTTCTTC.

This clonotype was recorded many times. The chain combines TRBV7-3 with TRBJ2-7; no clear D gene. Germline CDR1 reads SGHTA; CDR2 reads FQGTGA. Trimming took 5 bases from V and 1 from J, leaving 9 bases between them. The CDR3 length is 13 residues. CDR3 in DNA: TGTGCCAGCAGCCCCCGCAGGTCCTACGAGCAGTACTTC. Translation: CASSPRRSYEQYF.

This clonotype has at least ten counts. This chain links TRBV7-2 with TRBJ1-5; no clear D. CDR3 length: 13 residues. CDR1 SGHTA and CDR2 FQGNSA come from the germline V gene. Trimming removed 8 bases from V and 3 bases from J, with 11 bases in between. For the CDR3, the DNA is TGTGCCAGCGCCCAAGATTACAATCAGCCCCAGCATTTT. Translation gives CASAQDYNQPQHF.

Ten or more counts support this clonotype. V usage is TRBV5-1 and J usage is TRBJ2-5; 12 positions match TRBD2. The V gene's germline CDR1 is SGHRS and CDR2 YFSETQ. The CDR3 is 16 amino acids. The J segment lost 2 bases and the V segment lost 2 bases, leaving 4 bases of the junction unmatched. This chain's CDR3 is CASSFQTSGGQETQYF. The CDR3 bases are TGCGCCAGCAGCTTCCAGACTAGCGGGGGACAAGAGACCCAGTACTTC.

This clonotype was recorded at least ten times. J is TRBJ2-5 and V is TRBV7-6; no reliable D call. V was pared by 3 bases and J by 5 bases, with 7 bases between. From germline, CDR1 is SGHVS and CDR2 FNYEAQ. The CDR3 contains 12 residues. In nucleotides, the CDR3 is TGTGCCAGCAGCTTCACAAAGGAGACCCAGTACTTC. Protein product: CASSFTKETQYF. The whole variable domain, remainder taken from reference TRBV7-6 and TRBJ2-5, is GAGVSQSPRYKVTKRGQDVALRCDPISGHVSLYWYRQALGQGPEFLTYFNYEAQQDKSGLPNDRFSAERPEGSISTLTIQRTEQRDSAMYRCASSFTKETQYFGPGTRLLVL.

This clonotype was seen a few times. The CDR3: CASSSRRGRFF. CDR3 bases: TGTGCCAGCAGTTCGCGACGGGGGAGGTTCTTC. The chain has TRBV28 and TRBJ2-1; TRBD2 is a possible D gene (6 bases). The V gene lost 4 bases and the J gene lost 15 bases, with 13 bases spanning the gap. Germline V gives CDR1 MDHEN, CDR2 SYDVKM. The CDR3 has 11 amino acids.

This clonotype has ten or more counts. The germline gene is not matched at one end of the junction; a read error may be the cause. The chain links TRBV12-3 or TRBV12-4 to TRBJ2-7; D might be TRBD1 (5 bases). The CDR3 loop spans 13 amino acids. CDR3: CASSLRGTYEQYF. CDR3 DNA sequence: TGCGCCAGCAGCCTTAGGGGTACCTACGAGCAGTACTTC.

The chain carries TRBV19 and TRBJ1-4; 9 positions match TRBD1. The CDR3 length is 13 residues. CDR1 and CDR2 from the germline V gene are LNHDA and SQIVND (reference sequence). V trimming: 5 bases; J trimming: 10 bases; junction bases outside the gene matches: 5. The CDR3 loop is CASSPGQGRKLFF. CDR3 DNA: TGTGCCAGTAGTCCGGGACAGGGTAGAAAACTGTTTTTT.

A remark on this clonotype: A far larger clone is off by one base, so a read error is likely. This sequence joins TRBV6-2 or TRBV6-3 and TRBJ2-4, with a tentative D call TRBD2 (5 bases). The J call may be wrong; the DNA end is better matched by TRBJ2-1. The germline gives CDR1 MNHEY, CDR2 SVGEGT. This CDR3 comprises 14 residues. The CDR3 is CASSAHGGYNGQFF. CDR3 coding DNA: TGTGCCAGCAGTGCCCATGGCGGGTACAATGGGCAGTTCTTC.

The chain has TRBV29-1 and TRBJ2-4; no definite D call. The CDR3 contains 13 residues. CDR1 is SQVTM, CDR2 ANQGSEA, per germline. Trimming stripped 7 bases from V and 3 bases from J, with 13 bases between. The CDR3 region has the DNA TGCAGCGCCCAAGAGGTGGGCAAAAACATTCAGTACTTC. It encodes CSAQEVGKNIQYF. Together with reference TRBV29-1 and TRBJ2-4, the CDR3 gives the full variable domain: SAVISQKPSRDICQRGTSLTIQCQVDSQVTMMFWYRQQPGQSLTLIATANQGSEATYESGFVIDKFPISRPNLTFSTLTVSNMSPEDSSIYLCSAQEVGKNIQYFGAGTRLSVL.

This clonotype came up a few times. The chain links TRBV19 to TRBJ2-7; 8 nucleotides line up with TRBD2. With V trimmed by 3 bases and J by 3 bases, 4 bases remained unmatched. Germline CDR1 is LNHDA and CDR2 is SQIVND (reference sequence). There are 14 residues in the CDR3. CDR3 protein: CASSIGLAGYEQYF. DNA of the CDR3: TGTGCCAGTAGTATTGGGCTAGCGGGCTACGAGCAGTACTTC.